The subject of this entry is one TCR beta chain. Its matching antigen is unknown. The V end lost 3 bases, the J end lost 7 bases, and 15 bases lay between the germline ends. The length of the CDR3 is 14 residues. Germline loops: CDR1 MGHRA, CDR2 YSYEKL. This specimen comes from a study of graft-versus-host responses after intestinal transplantation. Whole-study context: In this cohort, recipients had multivisceral, liver-intestinal, or isolated intestinal transplants. Anti-thymocyte globulin induction preceded roughly 3 years of tacrolimus and steroid maintenance in all recipients. Notes on the study in general: Graft-donor T cell macrochimerism in patients accompanied high graft-versus-host to host-versus-graft clonal ratios in allografts. Recipient bone marrow held GvH clones, some seen earlier in ileum or blood.

Assay used: immunoSEQ multiplex PCR; TCRdb lists only in-frame clones, some missing. This table holds roughly 60,000 clones, around 90% found once. This chain connects TRBV4-1 to TRBJ2-5; D may be TRBD1 (5 bases). The clonotype was recovered from a human patient who received an intestinal transplant, so some T cells may come from the graft donor. This sample comprised PBMCs, obtained 118 days after intestinal transplantation. The CDR3, as DNA: TGCGCCAGCAGCCATACAGGAGTTCCGAGGACCCAGTACTTC. As protein: CASSHTGVPRTQYF.